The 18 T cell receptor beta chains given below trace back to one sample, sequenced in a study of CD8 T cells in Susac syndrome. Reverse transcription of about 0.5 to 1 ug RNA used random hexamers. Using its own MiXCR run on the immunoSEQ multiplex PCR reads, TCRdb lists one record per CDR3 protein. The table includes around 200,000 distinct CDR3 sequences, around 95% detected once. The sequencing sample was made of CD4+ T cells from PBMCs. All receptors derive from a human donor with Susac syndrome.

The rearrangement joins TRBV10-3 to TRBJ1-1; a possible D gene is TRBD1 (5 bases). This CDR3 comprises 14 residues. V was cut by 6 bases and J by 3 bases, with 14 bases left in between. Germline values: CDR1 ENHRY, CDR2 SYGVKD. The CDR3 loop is CAIRETGGDTEAFF. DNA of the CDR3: TGTGCCATCAGGGAGACCGGGGGGGACACTGAAGCTTTCTTT.

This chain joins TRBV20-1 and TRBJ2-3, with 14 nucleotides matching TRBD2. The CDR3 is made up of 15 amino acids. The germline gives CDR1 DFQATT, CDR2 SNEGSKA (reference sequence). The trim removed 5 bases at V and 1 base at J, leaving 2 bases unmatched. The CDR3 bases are TGCAGTGCTCCGACTAGCGGGGGGGGCACAGATACGCAGTATTTT. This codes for CSAPTSGGGTDTQYF.

Here the CDR3 DNA reads TGTGCCTGGAGACACGGCCCAGGACAGGGAGCACGTTTTGGCACAGATACGCAGTATTTT. Translated: CAWRHGPGQGARFGTDTQYF. The chain combines TRBV30 with TRBJ2-3; 8 bases fit TRBD1. Germline V gene lookup returns CDR1 GTSNPN and CDR2 SVGIG (reference sequence). This CDR3 contains 20 residues. V lost 3 bases to trimming and J lost 1 base; unmatched junction nucleotides: 21.

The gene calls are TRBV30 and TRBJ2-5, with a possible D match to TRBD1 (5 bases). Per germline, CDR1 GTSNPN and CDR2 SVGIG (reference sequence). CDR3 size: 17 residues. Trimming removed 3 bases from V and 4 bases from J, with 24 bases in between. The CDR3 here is CAWSDRLRPRAPETQYF. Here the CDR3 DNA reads TGTGCCTGGAGCGATCGATTAAGGCCCAGGGCCCCAGAGACCCAGTACTTC.

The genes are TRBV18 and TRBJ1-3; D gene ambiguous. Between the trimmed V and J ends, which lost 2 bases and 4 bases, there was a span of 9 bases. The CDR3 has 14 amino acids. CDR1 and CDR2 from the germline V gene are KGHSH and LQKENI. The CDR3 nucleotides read TGTGCCAGCTCACCAACAGAACTAGGAAACACCATATATTTT. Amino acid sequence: CASSPTELGNTIYF.

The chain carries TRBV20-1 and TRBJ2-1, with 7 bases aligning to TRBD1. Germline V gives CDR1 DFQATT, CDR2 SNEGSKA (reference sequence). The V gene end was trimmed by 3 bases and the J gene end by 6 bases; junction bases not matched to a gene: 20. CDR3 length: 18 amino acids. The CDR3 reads CSASSGSGTVAPLNEQFF. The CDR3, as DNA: TGCAGTGCTAGCAGTGGTTCTGGGACAGTCGCTCCTCTCAATGAGCAGTTCTTC.

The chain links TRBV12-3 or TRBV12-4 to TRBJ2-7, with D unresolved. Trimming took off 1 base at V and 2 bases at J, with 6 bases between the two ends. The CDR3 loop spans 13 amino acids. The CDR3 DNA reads TGTGCCAGCAGTTTAGGCAGCACCTACGAGCAGTACTTC. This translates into CASSLGSTYEQYF.

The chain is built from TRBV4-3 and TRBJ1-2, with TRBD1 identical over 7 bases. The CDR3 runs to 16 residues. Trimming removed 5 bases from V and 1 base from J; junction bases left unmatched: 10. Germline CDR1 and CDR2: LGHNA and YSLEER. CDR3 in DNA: TGCGCCAGCAGCTCAGATGGCAGGGGGGGTAACTATGGCTACACCTTC. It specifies CASSSDGRGGNYGYTF.

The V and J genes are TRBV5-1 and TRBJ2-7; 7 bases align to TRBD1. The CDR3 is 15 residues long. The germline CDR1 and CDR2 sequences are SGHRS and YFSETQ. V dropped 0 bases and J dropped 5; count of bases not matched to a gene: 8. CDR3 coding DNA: TGCGCCAGCAGCTTGGGGGCCAGGGGGATCGACGAGCAGTACTTC. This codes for CASSLGARGIDEQYF.

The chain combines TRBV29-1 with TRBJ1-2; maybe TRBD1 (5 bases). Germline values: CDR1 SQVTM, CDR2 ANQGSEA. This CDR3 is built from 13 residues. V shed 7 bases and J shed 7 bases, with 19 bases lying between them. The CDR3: CSAGGLSGPGYTF. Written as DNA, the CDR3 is TGCAGCGCCGGAGGTTTATCGGGGCCTGGCTACACCTTC.

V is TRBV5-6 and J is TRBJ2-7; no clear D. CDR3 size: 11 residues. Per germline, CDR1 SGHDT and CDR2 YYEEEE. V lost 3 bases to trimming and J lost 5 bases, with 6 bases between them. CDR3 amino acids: CASSSVDEQYF. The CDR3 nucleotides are TGTGCCAGCAGCTCGGTCGACGAGCAGTACTTC.

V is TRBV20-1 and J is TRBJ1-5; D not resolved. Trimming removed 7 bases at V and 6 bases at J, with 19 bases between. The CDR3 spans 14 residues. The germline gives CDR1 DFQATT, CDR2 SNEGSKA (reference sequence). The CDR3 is CSVQGPGAFQPQHF. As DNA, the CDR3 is TGCAGTGTTCAAGGTCCCGGAGCGTTTCAGCCCCAGCATTTT.

CDR3: CASTTGDPVRTQYF. CDR3 nucleotides: TGTGCCAGCACCACAGGGGACCCGGTCCGAACCCAGTACTTC. The chain employs TRBV6-1 and TRBJ2-5; the match to TRBD1 covers 7 bases. Germline V gives CDR1 MNHNS, CDR2 SASEGT. V gave up 7 bases and J gave up 8 bases; unmatched junction bases: 13. The CDR3 runs to 14 residues.

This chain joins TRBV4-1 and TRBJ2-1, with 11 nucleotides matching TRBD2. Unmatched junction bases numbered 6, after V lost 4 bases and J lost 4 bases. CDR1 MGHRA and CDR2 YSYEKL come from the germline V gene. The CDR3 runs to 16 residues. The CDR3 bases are TGCGCCAGCAGCCCGGTTAGCGGGGGGGCATACAATGAGCAGTTCTTC. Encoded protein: CASSPVSGGAYNEQFF.

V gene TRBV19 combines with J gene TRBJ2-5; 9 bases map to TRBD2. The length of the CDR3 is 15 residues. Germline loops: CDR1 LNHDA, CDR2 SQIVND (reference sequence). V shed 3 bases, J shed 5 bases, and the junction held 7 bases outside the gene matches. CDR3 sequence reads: CASSIQRGVGETQYF. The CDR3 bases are TGTGCCAGTAGTATTCAGCGGGGGGTAGGGGAGACCCAGTACTTC.

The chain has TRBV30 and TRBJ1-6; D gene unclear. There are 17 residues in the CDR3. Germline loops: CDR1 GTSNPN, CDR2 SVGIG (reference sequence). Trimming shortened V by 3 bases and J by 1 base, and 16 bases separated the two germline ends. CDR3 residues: CAWSPPGWGSYNSPLHF. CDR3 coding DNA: TGTGCCTGGAGCCCACCGGGCTGGGGTTCCTATAATTCACCCCTCCACTTT.

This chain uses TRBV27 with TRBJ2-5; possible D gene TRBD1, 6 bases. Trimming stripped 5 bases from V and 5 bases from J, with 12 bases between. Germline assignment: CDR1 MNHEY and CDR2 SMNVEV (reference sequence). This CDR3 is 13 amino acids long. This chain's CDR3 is CASSAQGRETQYF. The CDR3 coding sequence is TGTGCCAGCAGTGCACAGGGTCGGGAGACCCAGTACTTC.

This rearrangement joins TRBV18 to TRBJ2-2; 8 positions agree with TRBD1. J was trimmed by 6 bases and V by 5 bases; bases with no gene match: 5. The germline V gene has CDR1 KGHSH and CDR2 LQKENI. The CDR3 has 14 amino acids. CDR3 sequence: CASSGTGVPGELFF. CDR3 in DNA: TGTGCCAGCTCAGGGACAGGAGTCCCCGGGGAGCTGTTTTTT.